A selection of T cell receptor beta chains follows, all from one sample in a study of T cell changes during pregnancy in multiple sclerosis. Here immunoSEQ multiplex PCR was the method, and the copy in TCRdb shows in-frame clones only, minus some. The sample consists of approximately 11,000 clones, about 89% of them appearing once. Material: CD8+ T cells from peripheral blood mononuclear cells, obtained in the first trimester of pregnancy. All receptors derive from a female donor in good health, enrolled as a control in a pregnancy study. Each CDR3 is given with its conserved first and last residue. The order of the fields is J gene, V gene, clone size, D gene, CDR3 DNA, CDR3 protein. The D gene is left open where the match is weak. Clone sizes are given selectively: once, few, many, or a class where the clone is expanded.

TRBJ2-3 TRBV9 - - TGTGCCAGCAGCGTAGATGAGACAGATACGCAGTATTTT CASSVDETDTQYF
TRBJ2-7 TRBV5-4 - - TGTGCCAGCAGCGGGGGACTCGAGGGCTACGAGCAGTACTTC CASSGGLEGYEQYF
TRBJ1-5 TRBV5-1 - TRBD1 TGCGCCAGCAGCTTGGGGCAGGGGGATCAGCCCCAGCATTTT CASSLGQGDQPQHF
TRBJ2-7 TRBV4-3 - TRBD1 TGCGCCAGCAGCCAAGAAGACCGGGACAGGGGGGACGAGCAGTACTTC CASSQEDRDRGDEQYF
TRBJ2-2 TRBV19 - TRBD2 TGTGCCAGTAGTCCCTCCGGGACTAGCGGGCGGACCGGGGAGCTGTTTTTT CASSPSGTSGRTGELFF
TRBJ2-2 TRBV7-9 - - TGTGCCAGCAGCACAGGGACAGGGACTAGCGGGGAGCTGTTTTTT CASSTGTGTSGELFF
TRBJ2-7 TRBV9 - TRBD1 TGTGCCAGCAGCCCCCGACAGGGGCACAACTACGAGCAGTACTTC CASSPRQGHNYEQYF
TRBJ2-5 TRBV19 - TRBD2 TGTGCCAGTAGTAGGGGACTAGCGGGGGAAGAGACCCAGTACTTC CASSRGLAGEETQYF
TRBJ1-1 TRBV18 - - TGTGCCAGCTCACCACCTCAGGCCACGGGGGACACTGAAGCTTTCTTT CASSPPQATGDTEAFF
TRBJ1-1 TRBV7-9 - - TGTGCCAGCAGCTTAGCGCTGGGAGAAACTGAAGCTTTCTTT CASSLALGETEAFF
TRBJ1-2 TRBV7-2 once TRBD1 TGTGCCAGCAGCCTATTTCTGGCCGGGACAGGGCTAGCCGATGGCTACACCTTC CASSLFLAGTGLADGYTF
TRBJ2-6 TRBV6-4 - - TGTGCCAGCAGTGAAGGCACAGGGTCTGGGGCCAACGTCCTGACTTTC CASSEGTGSGANVLTF
TRBJ2-7 TRBV15 - TRBD2 TGTGCCACCAGCAGCTATCGACTAGCGGGCTACGAGCAGTACTTC CATSSYRLAGYEQYF
TRBJ1-1 TRBV7-3 - TRBD1 TGTGCCAGCAGCTCCTGGGACAGGGGTAACACTGAAGCTTTCTTT CASSSWDRGNTEAFF
TRBJ1-1 TRBV23-1 few - TGCGCCAGCATTACAAATGCGGGTGTGGACAGCCCAGAAGCTTTCTTT CASITNAGVDSPEAFF
TRBJ2-3 TRBV7-9 - TRBD2 TGTGCCAGCAGCTACGGGGGGGCGGGCACAGATACGCAGTATTTT CASSYGGAGTDTQYF
TRBJ1-5 TRBV19 - - TGTGCCAGTAGAGGAGGGGACGCAAATCAGCCCCAGCATTTT CASRGGDANQPQHF
TRBJ2-1 TRBV6-4 medium-sized TRBD2 TGTGCCAGCAGTGAGAGCGGGGGGTCGTACAATGAGCAGTTCTTC CASSESGGSYNEQFF
TRBJ2-1 TRBV4-2 - - TGTGCCAGCAGCCAAGACAGGGAGGTCTACAATGAGCAGTTCTTC CASSQDREVYNEQFF
TRBJ2-7 TRBV13 - TRBD2 TGTGCCAGCAGCTCGCCTAGGACTAGCGGGGAATACGAGCAGTACTTC CASSSPRTSGEYEQYF
TRBJ2-7 TRBV5-4 - TRBD1 TGTGCCAGCAGCCCCCGGGACAGTCTCTACGAGCAGTACTTC CASSPRDSLYEQYF
TRBJ1-1 TRBV9 - TRBD1 TGTGCCAGCAGCGTATTGGACAGGGCGAACACTGAAGCTTTCTTT CASSVLDRANTEAFF
TRBJ2-2 TRBV9 - - TGTGCCAGCAGCGTAGTTGGGGCTAACACCGGGGAGCTGTTTTTT CASSVVGANTGELFF
TRBJ1-6 TRBV16 - - TGTGCCAGCAGCCCCTCGACAGGCACAGATGGAACCCTCCACTTT CASSPSTGTDGTLHF
TRBJ2-3 TRBV15 - TRBD1 TGTGCCACCAGCAGAGCCGACAGGGGACCGGCTAATTTCACAGATACGCAGTATTTT CATSRADRGPANFTDTQYF
TRBJ1-2 TRBV29-1 - - TGCAGCGTTGAAGATGTATCGAAGGGGCACTATGGCTACACCTTC CSVEDVSKGHYGYTF
TRBJ2-7 TRBV5-1 - - TGCGCCAGCAGCTTGGACAGATTGGCCTCCTACGAGCAGTACTTC CASSLDRLASYEQYF
TRBJ2-3 TRBV4-2 - TRBD2 TGTGCCAGCAGCCCCCGAATCGGACTAGCGGGGGGGCTAGATACGCAGTATTTT CASSPRIGLAGGLDTQYF
TRBJ1-5 TRBV4-3 - - TGCGCCAGCAGCCAGACCCCAGGGTACAATCAGCCCCAGCATTTT CASSQTPGYNQPQHF
TRBJ2-1 TRBV7-9 - - TGTGCCAGCAGCCCCCCCAGCGGTGGGTCCTACAATGAGCAGTTCTTC CASSPPSGGSYNEQFF
TRBJ2-7 TRBV6-6 - - TGTGCCAGCTGCCCCCTTCAGGGGATCTCCTACGAGCAGTACTTC CASCPLQGISYEQYF
TRBJ1-4 TRBV5-8 - TRBD1 TGTGCCAGCAGCAAGCCGGGACAGTCTAATGAAAAACTGTTTTTT CASSKPGQSNEKLFF
TRBJ1-1 TRBV27 - - TGTGCCAGCACCACGGGAAACACTGAAGCTTTCTTT CASTTGNTEAFF
TRBJ2-7 TRBV4-1 - TRBD2 TGCGCCAGCAGCCACCCCGGAGCGGGGACTTTCTACGAGCAGTACTTC CASSHPGAGTFYEQYF